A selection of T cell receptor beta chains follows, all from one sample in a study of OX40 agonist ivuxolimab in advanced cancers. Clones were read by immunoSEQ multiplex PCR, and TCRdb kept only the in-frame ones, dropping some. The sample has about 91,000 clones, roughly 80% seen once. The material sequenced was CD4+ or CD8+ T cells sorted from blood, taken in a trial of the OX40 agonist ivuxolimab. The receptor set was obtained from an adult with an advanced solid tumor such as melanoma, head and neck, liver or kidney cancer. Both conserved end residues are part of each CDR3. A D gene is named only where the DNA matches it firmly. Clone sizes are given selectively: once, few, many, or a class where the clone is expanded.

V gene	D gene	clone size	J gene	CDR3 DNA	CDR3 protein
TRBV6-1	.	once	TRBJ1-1	TGTGCCAGCAGGACGTTTTCACAGGAAGCTTTCTTT	CASRTFSQEAFF
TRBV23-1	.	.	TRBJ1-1	TGCGCCAGCAGTCAAAACCGCATGAACACTGAAGCTTTCTTT	CASSQNRMNTEAFF
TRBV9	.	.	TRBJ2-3	TGTGCCAGCAGCGTAGGGGGCACCGATACGCAGTATTTT	CASSVGGTDTQYF
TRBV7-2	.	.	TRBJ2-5	TGTGCCAGCAGCAGAAGACAGGATGCGCAGACCCAGTACTTC	CASSRRQDAQTQYF
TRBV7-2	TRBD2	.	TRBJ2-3	TGTGCCAGCAGCTTTTTGAGCGGGGGGAGGGCAGATACGCAGTATTTT	CASSFLSGGRADTQYF
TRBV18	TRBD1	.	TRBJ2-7	TGTGCCAGCTCACCATCGACAGGGGGGTACGAGCAGTACTTC	CASSPSTGGYEQYF
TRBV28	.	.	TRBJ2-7	TGTGCCAGCAGTCCCGAGGGGTTCCGAAGAGGCGAGCAGTACTTC	CASSPEGFRRGEQYF
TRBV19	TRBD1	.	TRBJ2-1	TGTGCCAGTACCTCGGGACAGGGGCTGCCGACGTTCTTC	CASTSGQGLPTFF
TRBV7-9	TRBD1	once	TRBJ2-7	TGTGCCAGCAGCTTAGGGACAGGGTACGAGCAGTACTTC	CASSLGTGYEQYF
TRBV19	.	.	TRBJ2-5	TGTGCCAGTAGCCACCGGGTCTCGCGGGAGACCCAGTACTTC	CASSHRVSRETQYF
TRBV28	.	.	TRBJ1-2	TGTGCCGGCGCGAGGACACCTGGCTACACCTTC	CAGARTPGYTF
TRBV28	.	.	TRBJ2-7	TGTGCCAGCAATCCCGCCACGGGGCAGGGAATCTACGAGCAGTACTTC	CASNPATGQGIYEQYF
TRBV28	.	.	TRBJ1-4	TGTGCCAGCAGTTTCGGTCTACGTATGGCTAATGAAAAACTGTTTTTT	CASSFGLRMANEKLFF
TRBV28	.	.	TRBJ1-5	TGTGCCAGCAGTTTCCTATACGGGGGAGGAAGTCAGCCCCAGCATTTT	CASSFLYGGGSQPQHF
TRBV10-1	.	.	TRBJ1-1	TGCGCCAGCCAACAGGGCTGGGACACTGAAGCTTTCTTT	CASQQGWDTEAFF
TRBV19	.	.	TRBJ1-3	TGTGCCAGTCATCTCTACTCTGGAAACACCATATATTTT	CASHLYSGNTIYF
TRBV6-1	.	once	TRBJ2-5	TGTGCCAGCAGTGATGGGGGGGAGACCCAGTACTTC	CASSDGGETQYF
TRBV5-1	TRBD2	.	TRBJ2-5	TGCGCCAGCAGCATGGGACTAGAAGAGACCCAGTACTTC	CASSMGLEETQYF
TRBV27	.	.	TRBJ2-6	TGTGCCAGCAGTTCCCTCCCCGGGGCCAACGTCCTGACTTTC	CASSSLPGANVLTF
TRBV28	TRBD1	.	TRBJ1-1	TGTGCCAGCAGCAAACCACCGGACAGGGTCACTGAAGCTTTCTTT	CASSKPPDRVTEAFF
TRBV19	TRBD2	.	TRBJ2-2	TGTGCCAGTACCGGGAGGGGGGACACCGGGGAGCTGTTTTTT	CASTGRGDTGELFF
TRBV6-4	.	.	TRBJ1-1	TGTGCCAGCAGAGAACAGGGCATGAACACTGAAGCTTTCTTT	CASREQGMNTEAFF
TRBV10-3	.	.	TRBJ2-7	TGTGCCATCAGCGAATCGAGGGGAGAGCAGTACTTC	CAISESRGEQYF
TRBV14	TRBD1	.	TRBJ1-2	TGTGCCAGCAGCCGACGGGACAGGGTGGGCTACACCTTC	CASSRRDRVGYTF
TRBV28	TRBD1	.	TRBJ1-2	TGTGCCAGCAGTGAGGGACAGGGGGACTATGGCTACACCTTC	CASSEGQGDYGYTF
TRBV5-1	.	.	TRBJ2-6	TGCGCCAGCAGCTTCTCTGGATCTGGGGCCAACGTCCTGACTTTC	CASSFSGSGANVLTF
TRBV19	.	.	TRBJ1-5	TGTGCCAGTAAAAAGGAGAGCACGATAAATCAGCCCCAGCATTTT	CASKKESTINQPQHF
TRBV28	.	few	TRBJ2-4	TGTGCCAGCAGTTTTGGACCCGTAGACATTCAGTACTTC	CASSFGPVDIQYF
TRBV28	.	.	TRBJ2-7	TGTGCCAGCAGTTACGCAGTTTCCTACGAGCAGTACTTC	CASSYAVSYEQYF
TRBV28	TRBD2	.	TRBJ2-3	TGTGCCAGCAGTGGATGGGGGGGAAGGGGTAGCACAGATACGCAGTATTTT	CASSGWGGRGSTDTQYF
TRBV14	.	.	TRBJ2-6	TGTGCCAGCAGCCAAGTGGGAAACTCTGGGGCCAACGTCCTGACTTTC	CASSQVGNSGANVLTF
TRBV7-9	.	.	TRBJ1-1	TGTGCCAGCAGGGCCCTGGAGACTGAAGCTTTCTTT	CASRALETEAFF
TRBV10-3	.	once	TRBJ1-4	TGTGCCACCTCCCGGGAGCAGGGTAGTGAAAAACTGTTTTTT	CATSREQGSEKLFF
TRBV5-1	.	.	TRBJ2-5	TGCGCCAGCAGCACCGGGCGGGGTCAGGAGACCCAGTACTTC	CASSTGRGQETQYF
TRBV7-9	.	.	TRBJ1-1	TGTGCCAGGTCCCCTTTCCCCAGGGGCACTGAAGCTTTCTTT	CARSPFPRGTEAFF
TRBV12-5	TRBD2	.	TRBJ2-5	TGTGCTAGTGCCTCGGGGCGGGGGGGCCAGCCGGGCCAAGAGACCCAGTACTTC	CASASGRGGQPGQETQYF
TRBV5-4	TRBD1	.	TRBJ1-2	TGTGCCAGCAGCTTGGCGGGGACAGGGGAAGGTGGCTACACCTTC	CASSLAGTGEGGYTF
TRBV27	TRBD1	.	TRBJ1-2	TGTGCCAGTTCCCGGGACAGGGGCTATGGCTACACCTTC	CASSRDRGYGYTF
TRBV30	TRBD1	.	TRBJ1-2	TGTGCCTGGAGTACAGGACAGGGGCGATATACGGGGCATGGCTACACCTTC	CAWSTGQGRYTGHGYTF
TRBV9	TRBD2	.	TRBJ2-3	TGTGCCAGCAGCCTTAGACTAGCGGGGGTGGCAGATACGCAGTATTTT	CASSLRLAGVADTQYF
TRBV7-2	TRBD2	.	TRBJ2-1	TGTGCCAGCAGCCCAGGACTAGAGAATGAGCAGTTCTTC	CASSPGLENEQFF
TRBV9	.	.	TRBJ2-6	TGTGCCAGCAGCGTAGTGACAGGAGGAATCTCTGGGGCCAACGTCCTGACTTTC	CASSVVTGGISGANVLTF
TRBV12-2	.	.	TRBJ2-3	TGTGCAAGTCGCTTAGCGCGGCTAGCGGGGGGGTACACAGATACGCAGTATTTT	CASRLARLAGGYTDTQYF
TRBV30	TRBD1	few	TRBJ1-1	TGTGCCTGGGGGACAGTGAACACTGAAGCTTTCTTT	CAWGTVNTEAFF
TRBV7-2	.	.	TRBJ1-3	TGTGCCAGCAGCACACGGGCAGGGCCTGGAAACACCATATATTTT	CASSTRAGPGNTIYF
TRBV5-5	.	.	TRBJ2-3	TGTGCCAGCAGCTACGGTGCATCCTGGGGAGGATCAGATACGCAGTATTTT	CASSYGASWGGSDTQYF
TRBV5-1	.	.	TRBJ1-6	TGCGCCAGCAGCTTGCAGGGAGAAGGATCACCCCTCCACTTT	CASSLQGEGSPLHF
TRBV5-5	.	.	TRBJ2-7	TGTGCCAGCAGCTTTGGCCCTTCAACGAACGAGCAGTACTTC	CASSFGPSTNEQYF
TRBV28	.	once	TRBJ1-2	TGTGCCAGCAGTTTTACGAGGACTAACTATGGCTACACCTTC	CASSFTRTNYGYTF
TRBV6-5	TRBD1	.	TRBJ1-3	TGTGCCAGCAGAAGCACAGGGGCGGGAAACACCATATATTTT	CASRSTGAGNTIYF
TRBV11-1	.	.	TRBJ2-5	TGTGCCAGCAGCTTAAATCAAGAGACCCAGTACTTC	CASSLNQETQYF
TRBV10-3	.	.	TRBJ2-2	TGTGCCATCACCCGGGGTACCGGGGAGCTGTTTTTT	CAITRGTGELFF
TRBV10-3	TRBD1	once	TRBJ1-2	TGTGCCATCAGAGGACAGGGGGCATCGAACTATGGCTACACCTTC	CAIRGQGASNYGYTF
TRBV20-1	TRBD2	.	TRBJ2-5	TGCAGTGCTAGGGGGGGGGAGACCCAGTACTTC	CSARGGETQYF
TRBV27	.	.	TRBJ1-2	TGTGCCAGCAGTACACACAGGGATTCTAACTATGGCTACACCTTC	CASSTHRDSNYGYTF
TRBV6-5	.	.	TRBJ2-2	TGTGCCAGCAGCGCGCAGGGAGGTGGCACCGGGGAGCTGTTTTTT	CASSAQGGGTGELFF